This TCR beta chain appears in the sequencing data of a study of T cell repertoires in cytomegalovirus infection. Overall study: Public TCR beta signatures marked donors with CMV infection and the matching HLA.

Germline V gene sequence: CDR1 LNHDA, CDR2 SQIVND (reference sequence). CDR3 length: 15 residues. In the case of this clonotype: Its antigen is unknown. An end of the junction differs from the germline gene, which may be a read error.

Overall study findings and caveats: CMV-specific TCR beta clonotypes restricted by HLA-C dominated the ex vivo response. Of the TCR beta families, the public ones yielded a cumulative frequency that identified carriers of CMV plus the relevant HLA.

Using its own MiXCR run on the reads, TCRdb lists one record per CDR3 protein. This repertoire shows fewer than 950,000 distinct CDR3 sequences, about 33% found once; its top ten account for 9.5% to 15%. This sequence originates from a human donor in good health (CMV status not recorded). Some clones in this sample may be carry-over from other donors' samples. Source: cultured CD8+ T cells from PBMCs, taken from culture after CMV antigen stimulation. V usage is TRBV19 and J usage is TRBJ2-2; tentative D call: TRBD1 (7 bases). The CDR3 nucleotides read TGTGCCAGTAGTATCGAGACAGGGAACACCGGGGAGGTGTTTTTT. Its translation is CASSIETGNTGEVFF. Full variable domain (remainder filled in from reference TRBV19 and TRBJ2-2): DGGITQSPKYLFRKEGQNVTLSCEQNLNHDAMYWYRQDPGQGLRLIYYSQIVNDFQKGDIAEGYSVSREKKESFPLTVTSAQKNPTAFYLCASSIETGNTGEVFFGEGSRLTVL.